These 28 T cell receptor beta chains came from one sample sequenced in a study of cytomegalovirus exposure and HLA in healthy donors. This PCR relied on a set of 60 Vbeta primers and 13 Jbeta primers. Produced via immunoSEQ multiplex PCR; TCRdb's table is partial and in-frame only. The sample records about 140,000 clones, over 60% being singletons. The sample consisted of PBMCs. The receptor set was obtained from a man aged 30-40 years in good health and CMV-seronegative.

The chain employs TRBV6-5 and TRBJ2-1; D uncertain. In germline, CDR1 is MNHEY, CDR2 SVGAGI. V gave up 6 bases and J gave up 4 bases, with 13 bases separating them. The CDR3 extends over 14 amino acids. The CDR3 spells CASSPRSGYNEQFF. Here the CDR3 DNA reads TGTGCCAGCAGCCCGAGGTCCGGGTACAATGAGCAGTTCTTC.

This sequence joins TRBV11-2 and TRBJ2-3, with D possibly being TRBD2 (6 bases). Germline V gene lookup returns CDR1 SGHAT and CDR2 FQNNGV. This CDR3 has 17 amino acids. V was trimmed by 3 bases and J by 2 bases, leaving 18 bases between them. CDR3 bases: TGTGCCAGCAGCTTCTCCTCACTAGCAAAATTCACAGATACGCAGTATTTT. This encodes CASSFSSLAKFTDTQYF.

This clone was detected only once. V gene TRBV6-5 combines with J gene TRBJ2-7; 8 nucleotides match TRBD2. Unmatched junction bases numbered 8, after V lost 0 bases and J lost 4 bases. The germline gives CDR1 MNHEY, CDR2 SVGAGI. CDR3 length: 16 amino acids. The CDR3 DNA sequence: TGTGCCAGCAGTTACTCGAGTCGCGCTAGCGGGTACGAGCAGTACTTC. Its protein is CASSYSSRASGYEQYF.

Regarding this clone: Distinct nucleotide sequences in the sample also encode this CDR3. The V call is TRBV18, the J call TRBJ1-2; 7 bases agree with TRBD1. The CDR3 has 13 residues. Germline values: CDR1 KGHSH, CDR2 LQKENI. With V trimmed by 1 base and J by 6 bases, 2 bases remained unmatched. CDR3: CASSPRTGDGYTF. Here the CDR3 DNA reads TGTGCCAGCTCACCACGAACAGGGGATGGCTACACCTTC.

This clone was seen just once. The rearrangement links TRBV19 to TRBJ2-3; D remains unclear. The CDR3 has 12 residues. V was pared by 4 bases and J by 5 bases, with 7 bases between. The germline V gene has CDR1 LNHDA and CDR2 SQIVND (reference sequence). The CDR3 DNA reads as TGTGCCAGTAGTACGAGTGGAGATACGCAGTATTTT. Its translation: CASSTSGDTQYF.

CDR3: CASSEWTGLGGATYEQYF. For the CDR3, the DNA is TGTGCCAGCAGTGAATGGACAGGGTTAGGCGGGGCCACCTACGAGCAGTACTTC. The chain is built from TRBV2 and TRBJ2-7, with 8 bases aligning to TRBD1. Trimming took 2 bases from V and 2 from J; bases not matched to a gene: 14. The CDR3 has 18 residues. Germline assignment: CDR1 SNHLY and CDR2 FYNNEI. The variable domain in full, with the rest retrieved from reference TRBV2 and TRBJ2-7, is EPEVTQTPSHQVTQMGQEVILRCVPISNHLYFYWYRQILGQKVEFLVSFYNNEISEKSEIFDDQFSVERPDGSNFTLKIRSTKLEDSAMYFCASSEWTGLGGATYEQYFGPGTRLTVT.

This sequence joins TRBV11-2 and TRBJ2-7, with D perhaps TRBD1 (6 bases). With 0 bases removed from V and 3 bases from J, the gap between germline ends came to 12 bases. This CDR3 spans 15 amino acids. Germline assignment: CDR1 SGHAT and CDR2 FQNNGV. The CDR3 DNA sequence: TGTGCCAGCAGCTTAGATCAAACAGGGTTCTACGAGCAGTACTTC. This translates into CASSLDQTGFYEQYF.

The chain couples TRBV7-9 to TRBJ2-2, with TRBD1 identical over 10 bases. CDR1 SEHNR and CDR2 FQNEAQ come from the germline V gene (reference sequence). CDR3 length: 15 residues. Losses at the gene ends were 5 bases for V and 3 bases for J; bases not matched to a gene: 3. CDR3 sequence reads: CASSPGQGYTGELFF. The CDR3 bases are TGTGCCAGCAGCCCGGGACAGGGGTACACCGGGGAGCTGTTTTTT.

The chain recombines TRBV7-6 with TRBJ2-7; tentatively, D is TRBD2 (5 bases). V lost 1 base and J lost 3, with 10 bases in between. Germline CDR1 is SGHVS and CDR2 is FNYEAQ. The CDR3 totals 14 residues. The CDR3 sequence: CASSLERRGYEQYF. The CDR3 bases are TGTGCCAGCAGCTTAGAGCGGAGAGGCTACGAGCAGTACTTC.

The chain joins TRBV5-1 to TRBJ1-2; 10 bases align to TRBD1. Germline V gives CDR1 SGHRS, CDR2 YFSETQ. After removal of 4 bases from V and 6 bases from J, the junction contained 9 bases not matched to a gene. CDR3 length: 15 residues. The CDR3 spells CASSQRDRGLNGYTF. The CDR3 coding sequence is TGCGCCAGCAGCCAACGGGACAGGGGATTAAATGGCTACACCTTC.

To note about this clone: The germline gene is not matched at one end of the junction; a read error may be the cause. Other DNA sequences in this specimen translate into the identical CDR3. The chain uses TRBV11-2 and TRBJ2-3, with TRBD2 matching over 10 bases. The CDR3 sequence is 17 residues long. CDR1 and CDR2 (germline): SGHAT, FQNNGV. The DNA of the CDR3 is TGCGCCAGCAGCCTCGGATCGCTAGCGGGAGTATTAGATACGCAGTATTTT. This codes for CASSLGSLAGVLDTQYF.

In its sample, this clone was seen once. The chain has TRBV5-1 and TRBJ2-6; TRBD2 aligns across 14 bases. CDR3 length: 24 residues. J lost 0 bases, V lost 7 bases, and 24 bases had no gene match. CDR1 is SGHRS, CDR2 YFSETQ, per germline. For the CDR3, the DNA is TGCGCCAGCCTAGGGGACCCGGGACTAGCGGGAGCCCCATACACTAGCTCTGGGGCCAACGTCCTGACTTTC. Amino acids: CASLGDPGLAGAPYTSSGANVLTF.

CDR3 nucleotide sequence: TGTGCCAGCAGCTTGTTTACGGGACTGAGGAATGAGCAGTTCTTC. This encodes CASSLFTGLRNEQFF. The J gene is TRBJ2-1, the V gene TRBV5-5, with D possibly TRBD2 on 6 matching bases. V shed 1 base and J shed 7 bases, with 15 bases lying between them. The length of the CDR3 is 15 residues. Looked up from germline, CDR1 is SGHKS and CDR2 is YYEKEE (reference sequence).

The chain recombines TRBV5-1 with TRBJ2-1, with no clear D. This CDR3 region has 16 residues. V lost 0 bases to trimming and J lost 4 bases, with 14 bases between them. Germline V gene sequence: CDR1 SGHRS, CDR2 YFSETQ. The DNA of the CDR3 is TGCGCCAGCAGCTTGGCGAGCCAACCCCAATACAATGAGCAGTTCTTC. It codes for CASSLASQPQYNEQFF.

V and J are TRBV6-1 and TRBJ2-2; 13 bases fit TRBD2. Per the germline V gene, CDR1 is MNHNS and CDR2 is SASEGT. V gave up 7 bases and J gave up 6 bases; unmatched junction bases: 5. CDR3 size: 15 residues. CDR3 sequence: CASIGLAGVAGELFF. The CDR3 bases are TGTGCCAGCATTGGACTAGCGGGAGTGGCCGGGGAGCTGTTTTTT.

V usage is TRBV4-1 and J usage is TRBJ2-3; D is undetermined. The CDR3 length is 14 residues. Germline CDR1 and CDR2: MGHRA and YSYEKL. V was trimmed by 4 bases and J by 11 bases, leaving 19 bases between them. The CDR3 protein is CASSPFLGEVGQYF. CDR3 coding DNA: TGCGCCAGCAGCCCCTTCCTCGGTGAGGTGGGGCAGTATTTT.

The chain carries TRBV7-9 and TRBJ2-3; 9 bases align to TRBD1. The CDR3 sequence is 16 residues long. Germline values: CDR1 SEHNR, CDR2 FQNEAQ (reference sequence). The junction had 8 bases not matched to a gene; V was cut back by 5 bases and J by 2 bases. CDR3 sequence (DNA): TGTGCCAGCAGCGCCCCGGGACAGGGCGCCACAGATACGCAGTATTTT. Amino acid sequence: CASSAPGQGATDTQYF.

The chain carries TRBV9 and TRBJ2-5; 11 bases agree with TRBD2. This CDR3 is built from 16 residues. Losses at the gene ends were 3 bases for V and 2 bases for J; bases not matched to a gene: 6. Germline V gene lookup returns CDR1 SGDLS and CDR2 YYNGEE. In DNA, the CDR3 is TGTGCCAGCAGCGGGGGAGGGACTAGCGGTCAAGAGACCCAGTACTTC. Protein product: CASSGGGTSGQETQYF.

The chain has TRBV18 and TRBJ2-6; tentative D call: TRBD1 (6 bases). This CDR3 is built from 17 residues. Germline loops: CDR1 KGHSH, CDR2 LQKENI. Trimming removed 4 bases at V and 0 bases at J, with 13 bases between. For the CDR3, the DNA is TGTGCCAGCTCACGACCGGGACAAATCTCTGGGGCCAACGTCCTGACTTTC. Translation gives CASSRPGQISGANVLTF.

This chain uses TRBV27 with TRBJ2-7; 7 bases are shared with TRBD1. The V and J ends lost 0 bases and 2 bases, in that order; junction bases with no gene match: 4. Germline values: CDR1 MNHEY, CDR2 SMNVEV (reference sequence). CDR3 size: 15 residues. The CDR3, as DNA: TGTGCCAGCAGTTTATCCCGGACAGGAACCTACGAGCAGTACTTC. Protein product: CASSLSRTGTYEQYF.

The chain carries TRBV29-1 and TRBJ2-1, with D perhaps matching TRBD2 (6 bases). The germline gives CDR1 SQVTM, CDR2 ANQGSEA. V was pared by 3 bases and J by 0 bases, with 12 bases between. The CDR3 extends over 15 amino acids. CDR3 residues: CSVEGGALSYNEQFF. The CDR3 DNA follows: TGCAGCGTTGAGGGCGGGGCTCTCTCCTACAATGAGCAGTTCTTC.

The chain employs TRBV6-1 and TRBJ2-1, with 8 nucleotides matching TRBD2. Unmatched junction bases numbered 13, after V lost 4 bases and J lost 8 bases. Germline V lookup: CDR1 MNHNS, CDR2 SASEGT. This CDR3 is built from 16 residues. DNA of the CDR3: TGTGCCAGCAGTGGGGGAGAGCGGGAGTTAATGGATGAGCAGTTCTTC. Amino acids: CASSGGERELMDEQFF.

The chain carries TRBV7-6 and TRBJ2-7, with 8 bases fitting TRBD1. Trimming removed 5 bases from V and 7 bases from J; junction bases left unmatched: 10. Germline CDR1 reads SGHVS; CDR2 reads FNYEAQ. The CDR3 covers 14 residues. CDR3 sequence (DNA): TGTGCCAGCAGCCGGGGGACAGGAGGAGAAGAGCAGTACTTC. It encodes CASSRGTGGEEQYF.

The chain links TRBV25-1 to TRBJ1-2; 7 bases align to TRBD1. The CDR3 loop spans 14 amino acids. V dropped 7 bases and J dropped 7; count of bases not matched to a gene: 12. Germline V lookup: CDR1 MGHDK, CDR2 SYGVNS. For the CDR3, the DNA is TGTGCCAGCACTAGGGACAGCTCGACGGGTGGCTACACCTTC. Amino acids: CASTRDSSTGGYTF.

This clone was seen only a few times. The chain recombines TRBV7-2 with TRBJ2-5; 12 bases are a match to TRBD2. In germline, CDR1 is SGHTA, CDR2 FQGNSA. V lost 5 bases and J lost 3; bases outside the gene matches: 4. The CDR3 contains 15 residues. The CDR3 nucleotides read TGTGCCAGCAGCAGACTAGCGGGAGCGGAAGAGACCCAGTACTTC. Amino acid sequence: CASSRLAGAEETQYF.

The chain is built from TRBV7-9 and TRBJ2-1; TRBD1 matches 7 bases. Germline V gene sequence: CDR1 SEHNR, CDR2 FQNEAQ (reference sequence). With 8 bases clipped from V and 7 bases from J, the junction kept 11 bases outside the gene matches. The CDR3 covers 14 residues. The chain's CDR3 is CASHEGALRNEQFF. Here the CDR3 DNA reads TGTGCCAGCCACGAGGGGGCTTTAAGGAATGAGCAGTTCTTC.

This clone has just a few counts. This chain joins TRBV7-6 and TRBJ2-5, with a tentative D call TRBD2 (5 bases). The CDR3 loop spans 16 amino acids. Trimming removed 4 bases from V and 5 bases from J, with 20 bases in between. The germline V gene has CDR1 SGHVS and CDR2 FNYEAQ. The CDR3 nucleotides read TGTGCCAGCAGCTCACTTCGCGGCGGAGGTGGGGAGACCCAGTACTTC. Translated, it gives CASSSLRGGGGETQYF.

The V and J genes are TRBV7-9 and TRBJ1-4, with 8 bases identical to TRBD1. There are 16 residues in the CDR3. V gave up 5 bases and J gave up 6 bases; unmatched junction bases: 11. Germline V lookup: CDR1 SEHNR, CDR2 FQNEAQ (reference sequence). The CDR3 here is CASSLLPGQADEKLFF. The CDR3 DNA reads TGTGCCAGCAGCCTCCTTCCGGGACAGGCAGATGAAAAACTGTTTTTT.